This record concerns one T cell receptor (beta chain) sequence. No antigen is known for it. The sample originates from a study of cytomegalovirus exposure and HLA in healthy donors. Both 60 Vbeta primers and 13 Jbeta primers went into the PCR. This table comes from immunoSEQ multiplex PCR, and its TCRdb copy is limited to in-frame clones, with some not included. The repertoire consists of fewer than 85,000 clones, with about 80% occurring once and the leading ten covering nearly 3.5%. Germline V lookup: CDR1 SGHAT, CDR2 FQNNGV. This CDR3 region has 12 residues. The germline V and J ends were trimmed by 5 bases and 8 bases, with 10 bases remaining between them. Study-wide points: The CMV antigen specificity of a few CMV-associated chains was confirmed through in vitro analysis.

The TCR sequence derives from a man between 35 and 55 years old in good health and CMV-seronegative. This chain connects TRBV11-2 to TRBJ2-1; D gene ambiguous. The specimen sequenced was PBMCs. CDR3 loop: CASSRGWDEQFF. In DNA, the CDR3 is TGTGCCAGCAGCCGCGGCTGGGATGAGCAGTTCTTC.